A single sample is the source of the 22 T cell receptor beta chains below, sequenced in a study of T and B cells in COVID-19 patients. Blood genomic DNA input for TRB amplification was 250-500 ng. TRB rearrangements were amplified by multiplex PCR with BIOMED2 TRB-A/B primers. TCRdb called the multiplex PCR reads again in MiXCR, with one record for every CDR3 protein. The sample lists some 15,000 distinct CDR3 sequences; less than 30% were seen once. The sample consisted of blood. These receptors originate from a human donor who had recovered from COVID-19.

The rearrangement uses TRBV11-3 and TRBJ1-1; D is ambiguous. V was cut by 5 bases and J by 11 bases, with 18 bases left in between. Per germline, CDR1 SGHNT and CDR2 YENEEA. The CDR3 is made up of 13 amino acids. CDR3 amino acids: CASSPPAPALAFF. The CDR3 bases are TGTGCCAGCAGCCCCCCCGCCCCGGCGTTGGCTTTCTTT.

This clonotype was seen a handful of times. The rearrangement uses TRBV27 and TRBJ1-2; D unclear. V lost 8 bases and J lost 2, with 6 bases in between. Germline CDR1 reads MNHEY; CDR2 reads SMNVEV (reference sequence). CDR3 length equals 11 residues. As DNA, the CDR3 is TGTGCCAGCCACGGGAACTATGGCTACACCTTC. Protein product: CASHGNYGYTF.

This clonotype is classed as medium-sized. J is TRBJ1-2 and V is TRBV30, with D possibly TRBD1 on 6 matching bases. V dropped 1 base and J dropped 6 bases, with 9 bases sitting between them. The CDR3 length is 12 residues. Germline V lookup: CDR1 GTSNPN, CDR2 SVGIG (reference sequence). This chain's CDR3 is CAWSAPGDGYTF. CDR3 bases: TGTGCCTGGAGTGCCCCAGGGGATGGCTACACCTTC. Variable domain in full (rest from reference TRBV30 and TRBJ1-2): SQTIHQWPATLVQPVGSPLSLECTVEGTSNPNLYWYRQAAGRGLQLLFYSVGIGQISSEVPQNLSASRPQDRQFILSSKKLLLSDSGFYLCAWSAPGDGYTFGSGTRLTVV.

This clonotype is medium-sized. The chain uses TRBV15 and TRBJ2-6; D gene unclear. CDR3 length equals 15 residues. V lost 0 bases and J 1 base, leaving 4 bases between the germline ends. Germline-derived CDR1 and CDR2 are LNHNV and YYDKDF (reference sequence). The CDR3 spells CATSRDASGANVLTF. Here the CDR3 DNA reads TGTGCCACCAGCAGAGACGCGTCTGGGGCCAACGTCCTGACTTTC.

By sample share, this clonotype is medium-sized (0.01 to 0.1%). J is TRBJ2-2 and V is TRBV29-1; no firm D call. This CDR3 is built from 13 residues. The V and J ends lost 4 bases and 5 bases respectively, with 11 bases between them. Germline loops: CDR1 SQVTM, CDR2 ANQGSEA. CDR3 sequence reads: CSVGAKATGELFF. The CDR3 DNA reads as TGCAGCGTTGGGGCTAAAGCAACCGGGGAGCTGTTTTTT.

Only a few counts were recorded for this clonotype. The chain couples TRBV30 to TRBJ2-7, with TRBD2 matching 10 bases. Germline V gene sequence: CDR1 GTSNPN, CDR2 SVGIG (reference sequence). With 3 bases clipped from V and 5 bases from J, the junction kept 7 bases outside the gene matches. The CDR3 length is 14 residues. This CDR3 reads CAWRESGGAHEQYF. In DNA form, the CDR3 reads TGTGCCTGGAGAGAAAGCGGGGGGGCTCACGAGCAGTACTTC.

The CDR3 is CASSLAGQPQHF. The CDR3 DNA follows: TGTGCCAGCAGTTTAGCCGGGCAGCCCCAGCATTTT. The V gene is TRBV27, the J gene TRBJ1-5; D remains unclear. Trimming stripped 2 bases from V and 7 bases from J, with 6 bases between. CDR3 length: 12 residues. The germline gives CDR1 MNHEY, CDR2 SMNVEV (reference sequence).

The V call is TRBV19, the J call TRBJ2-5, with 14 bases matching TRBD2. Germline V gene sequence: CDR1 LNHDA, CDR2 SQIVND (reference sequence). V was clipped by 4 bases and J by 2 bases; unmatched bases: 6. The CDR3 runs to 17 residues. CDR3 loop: CASSTLRLAGGQETQYF. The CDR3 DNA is TGTGCCAGTAGTACCCTCCGACTAGCGGGGGGGCAAGAGACCCAGTACTTC.

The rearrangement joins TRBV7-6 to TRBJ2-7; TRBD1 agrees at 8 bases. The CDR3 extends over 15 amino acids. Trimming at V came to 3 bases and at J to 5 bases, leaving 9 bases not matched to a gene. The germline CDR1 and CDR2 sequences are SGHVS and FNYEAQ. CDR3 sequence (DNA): TGTGCCAGCAGCTTCAACAGGGGGGTTCGTAACGAGCAGTACTTC. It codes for CASSFNRGVRNEQYF.

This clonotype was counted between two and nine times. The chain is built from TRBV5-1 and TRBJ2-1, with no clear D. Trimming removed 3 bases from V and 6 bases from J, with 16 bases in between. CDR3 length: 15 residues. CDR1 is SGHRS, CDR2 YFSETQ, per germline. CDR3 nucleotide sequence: TGCGCCAGCAGCTCCGAGCTTGGCCCGATCAATGAGCAGTTCTTC. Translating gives CASSSELGPINEQFF. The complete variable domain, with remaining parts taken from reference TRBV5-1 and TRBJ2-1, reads KAGVTQTPRYLIKTRGQQVTLSCSPISGHRSVSWYQQTPGQGLQFLFEYFSETQRNKGNFPGRFSGRQFSNSRSEMNVSTLELGDSALYLCASSSELGPINEQFFGPGTRLTVL.

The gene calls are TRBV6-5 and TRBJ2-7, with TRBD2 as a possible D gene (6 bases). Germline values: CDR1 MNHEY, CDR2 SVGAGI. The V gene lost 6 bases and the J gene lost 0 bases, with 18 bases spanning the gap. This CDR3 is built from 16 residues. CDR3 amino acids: CASRNLPWEASYEQYF. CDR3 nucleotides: TGTGCCAGCAGGAACCTTCCTTGGGAGGCCTCCTACGAGCAGTACTTC.

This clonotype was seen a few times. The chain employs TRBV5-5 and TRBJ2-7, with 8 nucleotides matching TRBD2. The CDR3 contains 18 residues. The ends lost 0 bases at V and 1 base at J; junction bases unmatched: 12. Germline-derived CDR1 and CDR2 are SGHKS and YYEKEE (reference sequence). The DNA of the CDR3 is TGTGCCAGCAGCTTGGGGTCCCTAGCGGGCTTTCTATCCTACGAGCAGTACTTC. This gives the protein CASSLGSLAGFLSYEQYF.

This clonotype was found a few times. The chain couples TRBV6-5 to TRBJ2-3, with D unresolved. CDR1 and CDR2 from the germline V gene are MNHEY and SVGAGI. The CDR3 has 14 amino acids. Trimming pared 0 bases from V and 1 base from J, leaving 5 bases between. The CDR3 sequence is CASSYSRGTDTQYF. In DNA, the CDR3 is TGTGCCAGCAGTTACTCTCGGGGCACAGATACGCAGTATTTT.

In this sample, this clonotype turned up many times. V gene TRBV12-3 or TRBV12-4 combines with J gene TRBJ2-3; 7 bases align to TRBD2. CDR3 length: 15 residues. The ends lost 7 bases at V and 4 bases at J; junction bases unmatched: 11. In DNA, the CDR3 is TGTGCCAGCACCTTACTAGCGCCCAGCTCAGATACGCAGTATTTT. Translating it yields CASTLLAPSSDTQYF.

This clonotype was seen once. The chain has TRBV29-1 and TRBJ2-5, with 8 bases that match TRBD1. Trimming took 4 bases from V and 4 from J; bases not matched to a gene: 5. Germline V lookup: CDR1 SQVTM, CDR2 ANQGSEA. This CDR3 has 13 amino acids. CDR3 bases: TGCAGCGTTGGCGGGACAGGCGGAGAGACCCAGTACTTC. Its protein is CSVGGTGGETQYF. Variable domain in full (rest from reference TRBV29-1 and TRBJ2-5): SAVISQKPSRDICQRGTSLTIQCQVDSQVTMMFWYRQQPGQSLTLIATANQGSEATYESGFVIDKFPISRPNLTFSTLTVSNMSPEDSSIYLCSVGGTGGETQYFGPGTRLLVL.

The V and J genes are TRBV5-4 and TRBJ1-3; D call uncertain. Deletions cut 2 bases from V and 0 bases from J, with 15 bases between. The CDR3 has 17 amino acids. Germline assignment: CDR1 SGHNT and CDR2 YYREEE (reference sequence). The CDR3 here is CASSFLDLKPSGNTIYF. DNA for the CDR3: TGTGCCAGCAGCTTTCTTGATCTCAAACCCTCTGGAAACACCATATATTTT.

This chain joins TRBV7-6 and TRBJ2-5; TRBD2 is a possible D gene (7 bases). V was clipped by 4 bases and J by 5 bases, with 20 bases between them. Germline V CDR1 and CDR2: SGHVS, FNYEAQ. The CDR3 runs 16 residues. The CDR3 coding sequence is TGTGCCAGCAGCTCGCCTCCTGGGGGGGCAGGGGAGACCCAGTACTTC. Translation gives CASSSPPGGAGETQYF.

The CDR3 here is CSARGVQGNTGELFF. The CDR3 bases are TGCAGTGCTAGAGGCGTCCAGGGAAACACCGGGGAGCTGTTTTTT. V usage is TRBV20-1 and J usage is TRBJ2-2; a possible D gene is TRBD1 (5 bases). The CDR3 is 15 amino acids. Germline CDR1 and CDR2: DFQATT and SNEGSKA (reference sequence). Deletions cut 1 base from V and 2 bases from J, with 11 bases between.

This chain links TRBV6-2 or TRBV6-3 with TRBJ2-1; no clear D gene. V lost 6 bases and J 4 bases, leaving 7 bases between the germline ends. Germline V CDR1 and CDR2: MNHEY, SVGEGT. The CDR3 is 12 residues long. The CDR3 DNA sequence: TGTGCCAGCAGGCTGCCTTACAATGAGCAGTTCTTC. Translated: CASRLPYNEQFF.

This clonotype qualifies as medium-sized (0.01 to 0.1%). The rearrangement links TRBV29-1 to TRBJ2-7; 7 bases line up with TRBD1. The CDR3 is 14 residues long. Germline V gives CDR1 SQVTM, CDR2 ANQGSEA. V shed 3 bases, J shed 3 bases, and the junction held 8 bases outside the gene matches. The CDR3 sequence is CSVEAGTASYEQYF. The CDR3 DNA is TGCAGCGTTGAGGCCGGGACAGCCAGCTACGAGCAGTACTTC.

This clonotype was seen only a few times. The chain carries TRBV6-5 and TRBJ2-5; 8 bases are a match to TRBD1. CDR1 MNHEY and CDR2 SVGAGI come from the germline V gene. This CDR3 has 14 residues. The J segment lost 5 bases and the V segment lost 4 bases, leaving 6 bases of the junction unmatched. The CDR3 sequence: CASSSTTGVETQYF. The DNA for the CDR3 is TGTGCCAGCAGTTCCACGACAGGGGTTGAGACCCAGTACTTC.

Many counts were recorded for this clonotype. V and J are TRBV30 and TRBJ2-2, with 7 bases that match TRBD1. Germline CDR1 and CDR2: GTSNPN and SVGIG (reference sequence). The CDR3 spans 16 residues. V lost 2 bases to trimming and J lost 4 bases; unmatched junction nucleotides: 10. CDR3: CAWSLPGTAVTGELFF. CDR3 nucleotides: TGTGCCTGGAGTCTTCCCGGGACAGCAGTCACCGGGGAGCTGTTTTTT.